This TCR beta chain stems from a study of blood T cell repertoires in COVID-19. The wider study: The origin of the acute and convalescent COVID-19 samples was the United States, Italy and Spain. The cDNA or gDNA used as material had been derived from T cells, B-cell-depleted T cells, or PBMCs.

Germline loops: CDR1 LNHDA, CDR2 SQIVND (reference sequence). Trimming left V 3 bases short and J 9 bases short, with 9 bases between. The CDR3 consists of 12 residues. Original handling: For nucleated cells, counts were estimated from reference gene primer amplification. Repertoires were generated with immunoSEQ multiplex PCR, while TCRdb's copy carries only in-frame clones and drops some. V, J and clone size were drawn from that table, and D and trimming were deduced from the DNA. The table lists 100,000 to 110,000 clones, about 85% of them singletons. The gene calls are TRBV19 and TRBJ1-5, with D uncertain. The clonotype was recovered from a man aged 50 to 59 with active or convalescent COVID-19. Sample: peripheral blood. The CDR3 sequence: CASSMRGSPQHF. The CDR3, as DNA: TGTGCCAGTAGTATGCGTGGTTCGCCCCAGCATTTT.